This entry describes one T cell receptor (beta chain). Its antigen is still unknown. No base quality values were provided; no much bigger clone lies one nucleotide off. The CDR3 holds 13 amino acids from the cysteine to the phenylalanine. The entry retains the CDR3 DNA only, 39 bases that are in frame from base 1. V is cut by 4 bases and J by 9 bases, and the space between the germline ends is 17 bases. The germline V gene sets CDR1 to SGHRS and CDR2 to YFSETQ. The sample is drawn from a study of CD8+ T cells in alopecia areata (dated by TCRdb to the late 2010s). Broadly, across the study: Treated patients were enrolled in an open-label pilot trial of oral tofacitinib, 5 to 10 mg twice daily, for moderate-to-severe alopecia areata. Patients stayed on tofacitinib for 6 to 18 months and then had 6 months of follow-up off drug so that delayed response and recurrence could be assessed. The SALT score, which quantifies the percentage of affected scalp surface area, was used to measure disease severity in treated patients. The study used high-throughput TCRbeta sequencing to examine T cell clonal expansion in alopecia areata, in both the C3H/HeJ mouse model and human patients. On the human side, TCRbeta sequencing was run on scalp tissue and on sorted CD4+ and CD8+ peripheral blood T cells from healthy controls and from alopecia areata patients with either patchy or totalis/universalis disease. Tofacitinib-treated patients had biopsies at baseline and at 4 and 24 weeks of treatment, with a later scalp biopsy in several patients. Scalp clonality was compared across normal scalp (n=4), patchy alopecia areata scalp (n=8), and alopecia totalis/universalis scalp (n=8). RNA came from the PAXgene miRNA kit for fixed scalp, the miRNeasy kit for PBMCs, and the RNeasy kit for mouse skin. TCRbeta CDR3 regions were amplified by immunoSEQ multiplex PCR with 35 Vbeta forward and 13 Jbeta reverse primers.

What the research found in general, with its limitations: Unlike mouse skin, which is dominated by gammadelta T cells, normal human skin has resident alphabeta T cells that are also sequenced, and this complicates analysis of the scalp TCR repertoire. During tofacitinib treatment, many expanded lesional clones remained in scalp and blood, and this persistence may partly explain relapse after treatment is stopped. The treated cohort was small, with a single nonresponder, so links between baseline CD8+ expansion and response need larger studies. Lesional scalp, especially in alopecia totalis/universalis, showed higher clonality and more expanded CD8+ clones than normal scalp, suggesting antigenic drive. Compared with mice, TCR sequences shared between patients were less clear, possibly partly because of HLA diversity across the patient population. With tofacitinib, both scalp clonality and the number of expanded CD8+ clones among the top 100 scalp clones went down significantly.

Libraries were built with the immunoSEQ multiplex PCR assay. RNA was extracted from all samples and reverse transcribed into cDNA, which served as template for TCR sequencing. SuperScript III was used for first-strand cDNA synthesis, primed with a 2:1 mix of oligo-dT and random hexamers. Amplification bias was assessed with a synthetic immune receptor repertoire, and residual bias was removed computationally. In the authors' own workflow: Raw reads were preprocessed for error removal, and CDR3 was defined according to IMGT conventions as running from the conserved cysteine to phenylalanine. Clonality was computed as 1 minus the Shannon entropy, with the entropy normalized by log2 of the number of productive unique TCRs. CD4 or CD8 identity of scalp clones was inferred by cross-referencing scalp TCRbeta sequences with sorted blood CD4 and CD8 repertoires. TCRdb re-hosts the immuneACCESS table, in-frame sequences only. Its copies lack some clones; in the studies checked, an unresolved V gene accounts for under half of them, and the cause for the rest is not known. V, J and clone size are those of that table, while D and trimming were read from the DNA. Counted in this sample were more than 200,000 clones; less than 45% of them appeared once. The ten largest account for about 2.6% of the sample.

The treatment or condition label, read with the paper, signifies: oral pan-JAK inhibitor, 5-10 mg twice daily. From alopecia areata patients, peripheral blood was collected along with lesional scalp punch biopsies. PBMCs were isolated by density centrifugation and stained for CD3, CD4 and CD8, and CD4+ and CD8+ T cells were sorted on a FACSAria. The receptor comes from a human donor with alopecia areata. The rearrangement joined TRBV5-1 to TRBJ2-7; the D gene assignment is perhaps TRBD1 or TRBD2, with each matching 5 bases. The sample was CD4+ T cells sorted from blood, taken at approximately week 39, from a patient treated with tofacitinib. The CDR3 is CASSPTGTAGQYF. At the DNA level, the sequence is TGCGCCAGCAGCCCGACCGGGACGGCGGGGCAGTACTTC.